This T cell receptor (beta chain) was observed in a study of OX40 agonist ivuxolimab in advanced cancers. This clone has a handful of counts. The assay was immunoSEQ multiplex PCR, and TCRdb's table has in-frame clones only and misses some. The top ten clones hold 13% of a sample with approximately 20,000 clones, just over 85% of them seen once. The source material was CD4+ or CD8+ T cells sorted from blood, sampled in a trial of the OX40 agonist ivuxolimab. The sequence was obtained from an adult with an advanced solid tumor such as melanoma, head and neck, liver or kidney cancer.

Here the CDR3 reads CAWGRGNTEAFF. CDR3 nucleotide sequence: TGTGCCTGGGGGAGAGGGAACACTGAAGCTTTCTTT. This sequence joins TRBV30 and TRBJ1-1; no clear D gene. The V gene lost 5 bases and the J gene lost 1 base, with 8 bases spanning the gap. Germline lookup yields CDR1 GTSNPN and CDR2 SVGIG (reference sequence). The CDR3 is 12 residues long.